A selection of T cell receptor beta chains follows, all from one sample in a study of regulatory T cells in long-lasting Graves disease. TCRdb reprocessed the multiplex PCR reads with MiXCR, giving one entry per CDR3 protein. This repertoire shows around 330,000 distinct CDR3 sequences, 15% to 20% found once; its top ten account for 35% to 45%. The sample was peripheral blood mononuclear cells (PBMCs), taken at new diagnosis, from a patient treated with antithyroid drugs. Receptor source: a female donor with Graves disease. CDR3s include the opening cysteine and the closing phenylalanine or tryptophan. The D gene is left open where the match is weak. Size is omitted from some rows. Given values are once, few, many or a class for expanded clones.

clone size | J gene | D gene | V gene | CDR3 protein | CDR3 DNA
many | TRBJ1-1 | - | TRBV28 | CATTFYTEAFF | TGTGCCACTACGTTTTACACTGAAGCTTTCTTT
many | TRBJ2-3 | TRBD2 | TRBV11-2 | CASSLRTSGYGTDTQYF | TGTGCCAGCAGCCTCAGGACTAGCGGATATGGCACAGATACGCAGTATTTT
- | TRBJ2-1 | TRBD1 | TRBV12-3/TRBV12-4 | CASSLQGEGYNEQFF | TGTGCCAGCAGTTTACAGGGGGAAGGATACAATGAGCAGTTCTTC
- | TRBJ1-2 | - | TRBV20-1 | CSAAMGADGYTF | TGCAGTGCTGCTATGGGGGCTGATGGCTACACCTTC
many | TRBJ2-1 | - | TRBV6-5 | CASSYVVDSFEQFF | TGTGCCAGCAGTTACGTTGTGGATAGCTTTGAGCAGTTCTTC
few | TRBJ2-2 | TRBD2 | TRBV20-1 | CSARDFGRANTGELFF | TGCAGTGCTAGAGATTTCGGGAGGGCGAACACCGGGGAGCTGTTTTTT
many | TRBJ2-1 | TRBD1 | TRBV6-1 | CASSEPGTGVNEQFF | TGTGCCAGCAGTGAACCCGGGACAGGGGTCAATGAGCAGTTCTTC
many | TRBJ1-2 | TRBD1 | TRBV2 | CASSHRGPNYGYTF | TGTGCCAGCAGCCACAGGGGACCTAACTATGGCTACACCTTC
many | TRBJ2-1 | TRBD1 | TRBV18 | CASSLGQGRYNEQFF | TGTGCCAGCTCACTTGGACAGGGGCGTTACAATGAGCAGTTCTTC
many | TRBJ1-5 | - | TRBV18 | CASSPPPGGNQPQHF | TGTGCCAGCTCACCACCCCCAGGGGGCAATCAGCCCCAGCATTTT
many | TRBJ2-3 | - | TRBV12-3/TRBV12-4 | CASSFRSLGDTQYF | TGTGCCAGCAGTTTTAGATCACTCGGGGATACGCAGTATTTT
many | TRBJ2-1 | TRBD2 | TRBV3-1 | CASSQGLAGHRNEQFF | TGTGCCAGCAGCCAAGGCCTAGCGGGACACAGAAATGAGCAGTTCTTC
many | TRBJ2-5 | TRBD2 | TRBV2 | CASSRPQGLAGTETQYF | TGTGCCAGCAGCCGTCCACAGGGACTAGCGGGAACGGAGACCCAGTACTTC
many | TRBJ1-1 | - | TRBV19 | CASSIIGGENTEAFF | TGTGCCAGTAGTATAATCGGCGGCGAGAACACTGAAGCTTTCTTT
- | TRBJ2-7 | - | TRBV12-3/TRBV12-4 | CASSLVGGGVQYF | TGTGCCAGCAGTTTAGTGGGAGGTGGGGTGCAGTACTTC
few | TRBJ2-4 | TRBD1 | TRBV29-1 | CSVVGQGFGLAKNIQYF | TGCAGCGTTGTTGGACAGGGGTTTGGTCTAGCCAAAAACATTCAGTACTTC